Listed below are T cell receptor beta chains from one sample, sequenced in a study of cytomegalovirus exposure and HLA in healthy donors. The assay was immunoSEQ multiplex PCR, and TCRdb's table has in-frame clones only and misses some. The data contain roughly 180,000 clones, roughly 80% of them singletons. Sequenced input: PBMCs. The source is a male donor in good health and CMV-seronegative. CDR3s include the opening cysteine and the closing phenylalanine or tryptophan.

V gene,CDR3 protein
TRBV19,CASTQQGSDTQYF
TRBV5-6,CASSLGQVSGNTIYF
TRBV5-1,CASSSGLGTDTQYF
TRBV29-1,CSATTGMNTEAFF
TRBV19,CASSPLEGAPLKAGELFF
TRBV6-6,CASSYSPQSSGNTIYF
TRBV11-3,CASSLDDTGTSPYNEQFF
TRBV7-9,CASSLVSFGQGDYGYTF
TRBV5-1,CASSLGQGASSPLHF
TRBV28,CASSLQGILNGQFF
TRBV2,CASNQPWSGNTIYF
TRBV25-1,CASSESRSTDTQYF
TRBV11-3,CASSLTGDENEQFF
TRBV28,CASRQGLANEKLFF
TRBV4-3,CASSRGTASSYNEQFF
TRBV28,CASSRAGTGAGSLRGQYF
TRBV13,CASSLTSGGAFPETQYF
TRBV5-1,CASSPDVRDRGRWTEAFF
TRBV4-3,CASRPGLAGDREQFF
TRBV7-2,CASSRGQENTEAFF